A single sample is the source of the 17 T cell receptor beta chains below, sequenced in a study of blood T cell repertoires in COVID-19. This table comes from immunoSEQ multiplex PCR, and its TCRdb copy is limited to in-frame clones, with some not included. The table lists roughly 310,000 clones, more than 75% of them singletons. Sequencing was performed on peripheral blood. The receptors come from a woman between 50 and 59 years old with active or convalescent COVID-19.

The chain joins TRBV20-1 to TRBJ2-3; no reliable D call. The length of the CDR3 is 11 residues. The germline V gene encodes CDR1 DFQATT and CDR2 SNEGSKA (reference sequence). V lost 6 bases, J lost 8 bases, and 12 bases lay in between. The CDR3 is CSASPSGTQYF. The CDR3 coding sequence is TGCAGTGCGTCCCCGAGTGGTACGCAGTATTTT.

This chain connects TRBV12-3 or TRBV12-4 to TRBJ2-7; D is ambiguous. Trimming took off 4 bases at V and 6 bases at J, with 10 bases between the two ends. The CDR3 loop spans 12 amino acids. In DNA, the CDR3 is TGTGCCAGCAGTTCTCGAGCCTCCGAGCAGTACTTC. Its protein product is CASSSRASEQYF.

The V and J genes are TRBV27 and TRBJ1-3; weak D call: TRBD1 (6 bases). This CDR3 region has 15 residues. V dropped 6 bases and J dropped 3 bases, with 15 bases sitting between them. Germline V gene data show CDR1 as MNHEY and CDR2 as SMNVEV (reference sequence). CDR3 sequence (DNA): TGTGCCAGCAGACCTGGGACATTTGGTGGAAACACCATATATTTT. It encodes CASRPGTFGGNTIYF.

CDR3: CASSDISGTETNEQFF. In DNA form, the CDR3 reads TGTGCCAGCAGTGACATTAGCGGGACCGAAACCAATGAGCAGTTCTTC. The chain has TRBV27 and TRBJ2-1, with 8 bases identical to TRBD2. The CDR3 has 16 residues. Looked up from germline, CDR1 is MNHEY and CDR2 is SMNVEV (reference sequence). J lost 6 bases, V lost 5 bases, and 12 bases had no gene match.

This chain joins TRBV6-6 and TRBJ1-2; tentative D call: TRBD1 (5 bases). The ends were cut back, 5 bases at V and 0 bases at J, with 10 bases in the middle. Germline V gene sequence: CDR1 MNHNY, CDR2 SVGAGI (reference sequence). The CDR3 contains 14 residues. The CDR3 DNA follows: TGTGCCAGCAGTGGGGCGGGAGCTAACTATGGCTACACCTTC. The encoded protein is CASSGAGANYGYTF.

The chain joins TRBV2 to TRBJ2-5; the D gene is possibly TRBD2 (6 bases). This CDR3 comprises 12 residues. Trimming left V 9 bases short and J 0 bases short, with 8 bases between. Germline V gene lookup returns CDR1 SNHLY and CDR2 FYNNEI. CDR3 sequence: CASRDYQETQYF. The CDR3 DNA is TGTGCCAGTAGGGACTACCAAGAGACCCAGTACTTC.

The CDR3 here is CPGSPSRDRAAEQYF. The CDR3 DNA reads as TGTCCTGGGAGCCCCTCAAGGGACAGGGCTGCCGAGCAGTACTTC. The chain uses TRBV22-1 and TRBJ2-7; the table's D call, TRBD1, has no DNA check behind it. TRBV22-1 is labeled a pseudogene. This CDR3 has 15 amino acids.

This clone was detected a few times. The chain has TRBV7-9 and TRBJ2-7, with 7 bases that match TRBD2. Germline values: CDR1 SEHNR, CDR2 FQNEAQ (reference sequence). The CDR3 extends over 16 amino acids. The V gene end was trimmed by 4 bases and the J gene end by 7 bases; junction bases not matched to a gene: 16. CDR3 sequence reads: CASSSATWRGTDEQYF. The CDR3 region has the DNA TGTGCCAGCAGCTCCGCTACGTGGCGGGGGACTGATGAGCAGTACTTC.

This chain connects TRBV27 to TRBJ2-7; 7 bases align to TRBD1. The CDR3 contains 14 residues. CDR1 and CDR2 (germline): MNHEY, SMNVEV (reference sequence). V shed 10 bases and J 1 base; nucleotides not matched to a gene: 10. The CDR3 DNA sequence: TGTGCCACCTCCCGACAGGGTGGATCCTACGAGCAGTACTTC. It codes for CATSRQGGSYEQYF.

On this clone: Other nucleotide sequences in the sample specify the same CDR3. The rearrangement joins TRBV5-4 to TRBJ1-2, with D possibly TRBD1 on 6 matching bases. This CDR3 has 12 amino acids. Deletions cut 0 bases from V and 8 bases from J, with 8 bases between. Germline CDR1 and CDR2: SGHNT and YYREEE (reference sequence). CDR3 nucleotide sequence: TGTGCCAGCAGCTTGGACAGGGTCGGCTACACCTTC. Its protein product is CASSLDRVGYTF.

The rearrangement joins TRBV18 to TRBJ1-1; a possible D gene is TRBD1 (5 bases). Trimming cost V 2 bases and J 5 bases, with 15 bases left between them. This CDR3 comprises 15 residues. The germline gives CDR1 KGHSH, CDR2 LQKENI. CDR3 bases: TGTGCCAGCTCACCAATTTCCGGTAGGGGAACTGAAGCTTTCTTT. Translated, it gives CASSPISGRGTEAFF.

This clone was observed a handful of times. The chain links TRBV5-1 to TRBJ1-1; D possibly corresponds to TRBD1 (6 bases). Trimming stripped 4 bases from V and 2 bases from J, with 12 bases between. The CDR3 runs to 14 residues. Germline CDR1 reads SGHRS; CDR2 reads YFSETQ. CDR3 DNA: TGCGCCAGCAGCAGGACGGGACATAACACTGAAGCTTTCTTT. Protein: CASSRTGHNTEAFF.

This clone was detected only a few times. The CDR3 DNA reads TGTGCCAGCAGTTTCTCGGGAGGGAAGTATGGCTACACCTTC. It yields the protein CASSFSGGKYGYTF. V is TRBV28 and J is TRBJ1-2; D unclear. V was cut by 3 bases and J by 5 bases, with 13 bases left in between. CDR3 length: 14 residues. Germline CDR1 and CDR2: MDHEN and SYDVKM.

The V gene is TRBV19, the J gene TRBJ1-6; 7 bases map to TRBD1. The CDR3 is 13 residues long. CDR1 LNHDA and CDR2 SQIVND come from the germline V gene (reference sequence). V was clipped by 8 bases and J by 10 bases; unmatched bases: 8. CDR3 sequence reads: CASATDRRSPLHF. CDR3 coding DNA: TGTGCCAGTGCCACGGACAGGCGATCACCCCTCCACTTT.

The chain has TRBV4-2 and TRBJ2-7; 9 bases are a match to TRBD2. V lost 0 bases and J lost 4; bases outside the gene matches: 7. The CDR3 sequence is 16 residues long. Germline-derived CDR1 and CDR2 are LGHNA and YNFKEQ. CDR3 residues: CASSQESSGVVYEQYF. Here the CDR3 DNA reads TGTGCCAGCAGCCAAGAGTCTAGCGGGGTCGTTTACGAGCAGTACTTC.

The CDR3 is CAIKNTGSVDTQYF. The CDR3, as DNA: TGTGCCATCAAGAACACAGGTTCCGTGGATACGCAGTATTTT. The chain links TRBV10-3 to TRBJ2-3, with a tentative D call TRBD1 (5 bases). The V gene lost 7 bases and the J gene lost 6 bases, with 17 bases spanning the gap. The length of the CDR3 is 14 residues. The germline V gene has CDR1 ENHRY and CDR2 SYGVKD.

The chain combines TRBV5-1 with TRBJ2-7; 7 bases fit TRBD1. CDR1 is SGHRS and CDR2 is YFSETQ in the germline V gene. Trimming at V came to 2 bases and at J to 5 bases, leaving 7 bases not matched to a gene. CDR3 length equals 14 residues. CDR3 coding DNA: TGCGCCAGCAGCTTCGACAGGGTCGGGAACGAGCAGTACTTC. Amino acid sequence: CASSFDRVGNEQYF.